This TCR beta chain appears in the sequencing data of a study of blood T cells in healthy people across ages. Study-level information: With template switching, about one barcoded beta molecule was captured per two T cells.

PCR was performed a second time for about 7 to 12 cycles using a sample-barcoded 5' primer and a J-beta primer mix. At least 2.5 million CDR3-containing paired-end reads were obtained per sample. MiXCR, run by TCRdb on the 5' RACE reads, gives a single entry per CDR3 protein. The sample yields approximately 800,000 distinct CDR3 sequences, more than 45% seen once. This clonotype was observed a handful of times. This CDR3 contains 13 residues. The junction had 9 bases not matched to a gene; V was cut back by 8 bases and J by 4 bases. Germline values: CDR1 DFQATT, CDR2 SNEGSKA (reference sequence). The sample consisted of blood. The chain couples TRBV20-1 to TRBJ2-3; 7 bases map to TRBD1. The sequence came from a man aged 25-40 years in good health. CDR3 sequence (DNA): TGCAGTCCACCCGACAGGGCCGCAGATACGCAGTATTTT. Protein: CSPPDRAADTQYF.